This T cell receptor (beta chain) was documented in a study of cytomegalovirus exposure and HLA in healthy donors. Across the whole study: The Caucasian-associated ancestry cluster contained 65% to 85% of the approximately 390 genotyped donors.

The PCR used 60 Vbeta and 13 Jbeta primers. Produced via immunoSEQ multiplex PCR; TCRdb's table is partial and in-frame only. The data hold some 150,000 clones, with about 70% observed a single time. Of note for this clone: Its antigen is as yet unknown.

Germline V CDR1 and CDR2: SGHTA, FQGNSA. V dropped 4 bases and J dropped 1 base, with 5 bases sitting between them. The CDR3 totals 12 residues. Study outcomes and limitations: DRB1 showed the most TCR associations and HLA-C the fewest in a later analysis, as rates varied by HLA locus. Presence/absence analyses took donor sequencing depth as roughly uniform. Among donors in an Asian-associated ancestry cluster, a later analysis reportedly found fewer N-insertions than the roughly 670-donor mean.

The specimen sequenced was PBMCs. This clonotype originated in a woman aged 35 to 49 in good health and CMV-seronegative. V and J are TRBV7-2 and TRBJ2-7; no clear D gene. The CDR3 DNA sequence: TGTGCCAGCAGCTCCCCATCCTACGAGCAGTACTTC. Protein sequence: CASSSPSYEQYF.